This entry is about one T cell receptor beta chain. Specified treatment: oral pan-JAK inhibitor, 5-10 mg twice daily. Trimming shortened V by 0 bases and J by 2 bases, and 7 bases separated the two germline ends. The CDR3 is 13 residues long. Germline CDR1 is SQVTM and CDR2 is ANQGSEA. RNA extraction was followed by reverse transcription into cDNA, which acted as the sequencing template. TCRdb's table, derived via immunoSEQ multiplex PCR, lists solely in-frame clones and lacks some. The profile shows under 300,000 clones, about 60% of them singletons. The entry originates in a study of CD8+ T cells in alopecia areata. Looking at the study overall: Affected scalp percentage set treated patients' severity scores.

This sequence was found in a human donor with alopecia areata. The material sequenced was CD4+ T cells sorted from blood, taken between weeks 51 and 52, from a patient treated with tofacitinib. The genes are TRBV29-1 and TRBJ1-2; a possible D gene is TRBD1 (5 bases). The CDR3 is CSVEEWGNYGYTF. Written as DNA, the CDR3 is TGCAGCGTTGAAGAATGGGGGAACTATGGCTACACCTTC.